One and the same sample provided the 30 T cell receptor beta chains below, sequenced in a study of blood T cell repertoires in COVID-19. Profiling relied on immunoSEQ multiplex PCR, and the TCRdb table lists in-frame clones only, not all of them. Of about 130,000 clones listed, approximately 83% are singletons. The sample was peripheral blood. These receptors were taken from a man between 60 and 75 years old with acute or convalescent COVID-19.

The chain is built from TRBV30 and TRBJ2-1; 8 bases match TRBD2. The germline CDR1 and CDR2 sequences are GTSNPN and SVGIG (reference sequence). CDR3 size: 16 residues. V shed 0 bases, J shed 4 bases, and the junction held 8 bases outside the gene matches. CDR3 residues: CAWSVLGRATYNEQFF. CDR3 DNA: TGTGCCTGGAGTGTACTCGGGAGGGCTACTTACAATGAGCAGTTCTTC.

J is TRBJ2-3 and V is TRBV12-5; a possible D gene is TRBD1 (5 bases). CDR3 length equals 14 residues. V shed 6 bases and J shed 5 bases, with 15 bases lying between them. CDR1 LGHNT and CDR2 FRNRAP come from the germline V gene. Written as DNA, the CDR3 is TGTGCTAGTGGAAAGGGGATCGAACAAGATACGCAGTATTTT. Protein product: CASGKGIEQDTQYF.

The chain has TRBV27 and TRBJ2-5; 8 bases map to TRBD1. The CDR3 totals 16 residues. CDR1 and CDR2 from the germline V gene are MNHEY and SMNVEV (reference sequence). Trimming removed 7 bases from V and 5 bases from J; junction bases left unmatched: 15. This CDR3 is CASTTRGARGQETQYF. In DNA form, the CDR3 reads TGTGCCAGCACCACCAGGGGGGCCAGGGGGCAGGAGACCCAGTACTTC.

V gene TRBV9 combines with J gene TRBJ2-1; D perhaps matches TRBD2 (5 bases). Trimming removed 4 bases from V and 8 bases from J, with 19 bases in between. The CDR3 loop spans 15 amino acids. Germline V gives CDR1 SGDLS, CDR2 YYNGEE. CDR3 amino acids: CASSPAREWWDEQFF. As DNA, the CDR3 is TGTGCCAGCAGCCCAGCGAGGGAGTGGTGGGATGAGCAGTTCTTC.

The gene calls are TRBV18 and TRBJ1-4; 7 bases agree with TRBD1. J lost 5 bases, V lost 3 bases, and 3 bases had no gene match. Germline-derived CDR1 and CDR2 are KGHSH and LQKENI. This CDR3 spans 14 amino acids. Written as DNA, the CDR3 is TGTGCCAGCTCACCTCGACAGGGCAATGAAAAACTGTTTTTT. Its protein is CASSPRQGNEKLFF.

J is TRBJ1-1 and V is TRBV5-4; a possible D gene is TRBD1 (5 bases). V lost 5 bases to trimming and J lost 5 bases, with 16 bases between them. This CDR3 has 14 amino acids. The V gene's germline CDR1 is SGHNT and CDR2 YYREEE (reference sequence). CDR3 DNA sequence: TGTGCCAGCAGGTCCGGGGGGGGAGGGACTGAAGCTTTCTTT. Translated: CASRSGGGGTEAFF.

V is TRBV2 and J is TRBJ2-3; D unclear. CDR1 is SNHLY and CDR2 is FYNNEI in the germline V gene. CDR3 length equals 14 residues. With 10 bases removed from V and 0 bases from J, the gap between germline ends came to 14 bases. The CDR3: CATRADLSTDTQYF. The CDR3 DNA sequence: TGTGCCACGAGAGCCGATCTTAGCACAGATACGCAGTATTTT.

Regarding this clone: The junction differs from germline at one of its ends, possibly a read error. J is TRBJ2-1 and V is TRBV19; 11 nucleotides align to TRBD2. There are 16 residues in the CDR3. Germline CDR1 is LNHDA and CDR2 is SQIVND (reference sequence). DNA for the CDR3: TGTGCCAGTAGGATAGCGGGAGGGTCGGTAAACAATGAGCAGTTCTTC. Protein product: CASRIAGGSVNNEQFF.

The rearrangement joins TRBV29-1 to TRBJ1-1; D unclear. Germline V gene data show CDR1 as SQVTM and CDR2 as ANQGSEA. This CDR3 has 12 amino acids. Trimming pared 7 bases from V and 1 base from J, leaving 10 bases between. In DNA, the CDR3 is TGCAGCGCTCGTGAGCAGAACACTGAAGCTTTCTTT. Its translation: CSAREQNTEAFF.

This clone was seen a handful of times. This chain joins TRBV10-1 and TRBJ1-1; TRBD1 agrees at 8 bases. V dropped 6 bases and J dropped 2; count of bases not matched to a gene: 5. This CDR3 region has 14 residues. The germline CDR1 and CDR2 sequences are WNHNN and SYGVQD (reference sequence). Written as DNA, the CDR3 is TGCGCCAGCAGCGGGACAGGACCTAACACTGAAGCTTTCTTT. Amino acid sequence: CASSGTGPNTEAFF.

With regard to this clone: Different DNA sequences within this sample yield the same CDR3. The rearrangement uses TRBV2 and TRBJ1-1; 7 bases match TRBD1. The CDR3 spans 13 residues. CDR1 and CDR2 from the germline V gene are SNHLY and FYNNEI. J lost 2 bases, V lost 6 bases, and 3 bases had no gene match. The CDR3 loop reads CASRRQGNTEAFF. The CDR3 DNA reads TGTGCCAGCAGACGACAGGGCAACACTGAAGCTTTCTTT. The full variable domain, its missing parts supplied by reference TRBV2 and TRBJ1-1, is EPEVTQTPSHQVTQMGQEVILRCVPISNHLYFYWYRQILGQKVEFLVSFYNNEISEKSEIFDDQFSVERPDGSNFTLKIRSTKLEDSAMYFCASRRQGNTEAFFGQGTRLTVV.

The V gene is TRBV4-1, the J gene TRBJ1-2, with a tentative D call TRBD1 (5 bases). This CDR3 comprises 14 residues. CDR1 is MGHRA, CDR2 YSYEKL, per germline. Trimming cost V 0 bases and J 5 bases, with 10 bases left between them. The chain's CDR3 is CASSQDRAPYGYTF. DNA for the CDR3: TGCGCCAGCAGCCAAGACAGGGCCCCTTATGGCTACACCTTC.

This clone was detected only once. The rearrangement uses TRBV19 and TRBJ1-2, with TRBD1 as a possible D gene (5 bases). Germline-derived CDR1 and CDR2 are LNHDA and SQIVND (reference sequence). Trimming left V 5 bases short and J 4 bases short, with 14 bases between. This CDR3 has 14 amino acids. The CDR3 here is CASSPQTGLYGYTF. The CDR3 nucleotides are TGTGCCAGTAGTCCCCAAACGGGACTCTATGGCTACACCTTC. Together with reference TRBV19 and TRBJ1-2, the CDR3 gives the full variable domain: DGGITQSPKYLFRKEGQNVTLSCEQNLNHDAMYWYRQDPGQGLRLIYYSQIVNDFQKGDIAEGYSVSREKKESFPLTVTSAQKNPTAFYLCASSPQTGLYGYTFGSGTRLTVV.

CDR3 in DNA: TGTGCCAGCTCACCTCGGCCAGGAGGAGGGGAAATGAACACTGAAGCTTTCTTT. It encodes CASSPRPGGGEMNTEAFF. This rearrangement joins TRBV18 to TRBJ1-1, with D maybe TRBD1 (5 bases). The CDR3 has 18 amino acids. Germline V gene data show CDR1 as KGHSH and CDR2 as LQKENI. The ends were cut back, 3 bases at V and 0 bases at J, with 20 bases in the middle. The full variable domain, its missing parts supplied by reference TRBV18 and TRBJ1-1, is NAGVMQNPRHLVRRRGQEARLRCSPMKGHSHVYWYRQLPEEGLKFMVYLQKENIIDESGMPKERFSAEFPKEGPSILRIQQVVRGDSAAYFCASSPRPGGGEMNTEAFFGQGTRLTVV.

This chain uses TRBV21-1 with TRBJ2-5; the D call in the table, TRBD2, was not verified against the DNA. TRBV21-1 is a pseudogene locus. This CDR3 spans 17 amino acids. The CDR3 loop is CASRVGTSGSSGETQYF. Here the CDR3 DNA reads TGTGCCAGCAGGGTCGGGACTAGCGGGAGTTCTGGGGAGACCCAGTACTTC.

The genes are TRBV28 and TRBJ1-6, with D possibly matching TRBD1 (6 bases). This CDR3 is 15 amino acids long. The germline V and J ends were trimmed by 1 base and 7 bases, with 11 bases remaining between them. Germline V gives CDR1 MDHEN, CDR2 SYDVKM. The CDR3 DNA reads as TGTGCCAGCAGTTTATTCGGCGGGGGCAATTCACCCCTCCACTTT. Translating it yields CASSLFGGGNSPLHF. Combining the CDR3 with reference TRBV28 and TRBJ1-6 gives the whole variable domain DVKVTQSSRYLVKRTGEKVFLECVQDMDHENMFWYRQDPGLGLRLIYFSYDVKMKEKGDIPEGYSVSREKKERFSLILESASTNQTSMYLCASSLFGGGNSPLHFGNGTRLTVT.

The V call is TRBV7-2, the J call TRBJ1-5, with TRBD1 as a possible D gene (5 bases). The CDR3 contains 13 residues. V gave up 3 bases and J gave up 9 bases, with 12 bases separating them. The germline gives CDR1 SGHTA, CDR2 FQGNSA. CDR3 protein: CASSFSGERPQHF. The CDR3 nucleotides read TGTGCCAGCAGCTTTTCGGGGGAACGGCCCCAGCATTTT.

V is TRBV5-5 and J is TRBJ1-1; D is uncertain. The CDR3 consists of 15 residues. The ends were cut back, 2 bases at V and 3 bases at J, with 14 bases in the middle. Germline CDR1 reads SGHKS; CDR2 reads YYEKEE (reference sequence). The CDR3 DNA reads TGTGCCAGCAGCTTTTCCCCGGGTCCGGACACTGAAGCTTTCTTT. Its protein is CASSFSPGPDTEAFF.

The sample holds a few counts of this clone. V usage is TRBV28 and J usage is TRBJ1-1; tentatively, D is TRBD1 (5 bases). CDR1 MDHEN and CDR2 SYDVKM come from the germline V gene. The CDR3 has 15 residues. The V gene lost 3 bases and the J gene lost 1 base, with 12 bases spanning the gap. The CDR3 spells CASSFFGGANTEAFF. Written as DNA, the CDR3 is TGTGCCAGCAGTTTTTTCGGGGGTGCGAACACTGAAGCTTTCTTT.

This clone was detected only once. The J gene is TRBJ2-7, the V gene TRBV9; the D gene is possibly TRBD2 (6 bases). The CDR3 length is 15 residues. Looked up from germline, CDR1 is SGDLS and CDR2 is YYNGEE. Trimming removed 0 bases at V and 6 bases at J, with 16 bases between. The CDR3 DNA is TGTGCCAGCAGCGTAGTGGATAGCGGCTTGGGCGAGCAGTACTTC. This codes for CASSVVDSGLGEQYF.

This chain joins TRBV12-3 or TRBV12-4 and TRBJ1-2, with 7 nucleotides matching TRBD1. J gave up 4 bases and V 6 bases, and 5 bases lay outside the gene matches. This CDR3 comprises 13 residues. CDR3 in amino acids: CASSLQGLYGYTF. The CDR3 nucleotides are TGTGCCAGCAGCCTACAGGGGCTCTATGGCTACACCTTC.

The rearrangement uses TRBV24-1 and TRBJ2-3; 11 bases map to TRBD1. V was clipped by 7 bases and J by 4 bases; unmatched bases: 6. Germline loops: CDR1 KGHDR, CDR2 SFDVKD. CDR3 length: 15 residues. This CDR3 is CATSRTGGDSDTQYF. In DNA, the CDR3 is TGTGCCACCAGCCGGACAGGGGGCGATTCAGATACGCAGTATTTT.

The rearrangement joins TRBV5-1 to TRBJ1-2; 8 bases agree with TRBD1. The CDR3 sequence is 14 residues long. V lost 3 bases and J lost 4; bases outside the gene matches: 5. Germline assignment: CDR1 SGHRS and CDR2 YFSETQ. CDR3 DNA sequence: TGCGCCAGCAGCTCGACAGGGGATGGCTATGGCTACACCTTC. Amino acid sequence: CASSSTGDGYGYTF.

The chain links TRBV7-8 to TRBJ1-5; weak D call: TRBD1 (6 bases). The CDR3 is 15 amino acids. The V gene lost 5 bases and the J gene lost 3 bases, with 14 bases spanning the gap. The germline gives CDR1 SGHVS, CDR2 FQNEAQ. CDR3: CASSLRGPLNQPQHF. DNA of the CDR3: TGTGCCAGCAGCCTCAGGGGTCCGCTCAATCAGCCCCAGCATTTT. Full variable domain (missing parts from reference TRBV7-8 and TRBJ1-5): GAGVSQSPRYKVAKRGQDVALRCDPISGHVSLFWYQQALGQGPEFLTYFQNEAQLDKSGLPSDRFFAERPEGSVSTLKIQRTQQEDSAVYLCASSLRGPLNQPQHFGDGTRLSIL.

This clone was seen a single time. This chain uses TRBV27 with TRBJ1-1; 9 bases are shared with TRBD1. CDR1 and CDR2 from the germline V gene are MNHEY and SMNVEV (reference sequence). This CDR3 is 14 amino acids long. J was trimmed by 5 bases and V by 7 bases; bases with no gene match: 8. CDR3 nucleotide sequence: TGTGCCAGCAATCTACAGGGGGCAGGTACTGAAGCTTTCTTT. Encoded protein: CASNLQGAGTEAFF.

The rearrangement joins TRBV30 to TRBJ1-3; D is unclear. The V end was cut by 1 base, the J end by 3 bases, with 4 bases between. The CDR3 has 12 amino acids. CDR1 is GTSNPN and CDR2 is SVGIG in the germline V gene (reference sequence). As DNA, the CDR3 is TGTGCCTGGAGTGGACTTGGAAACACCATATATTTT. Protein sequence: CAWSGLGNTIYF.

V gene TRBV29-1 combines with J gene TRBJ2-5; a weak D match, TRBD2 (5 bases). Trimming took 2 bases from V and 5 from J, leaving 15 bases between them. Germline CDR1 is SQVTM and CDR2 is ANQGSEA. The CDR3 spans 14 residues. CDR3 nucleotides: TGCAGCGTTGAAAGCTGGAGCCGCGGGGAGACCCAGTACTTC. It codes for CSVESWSRGETQYF.

The chain has TRBV20-1 and TRBJ1-1; perhaps TRBD1 as D (5 bases). V dropped 6 bases and J dropped 4 bases, with 9 bases sitting between them. This CDR3 is 11 amino acids long. The germline V gene has CDR1 DFQATT and CDR2 SNEGSKA (reference sequence). The CDR3 sequence: CSARASTEAFF. The CDR3 nucleotides are TGCAGTGCCAGGGCGAGCACTGAAGCTTTCTTT.

V usage is TRBV5-6 and J usage is TRBJ1-2; TRBD1 might be the D (6 bases). The length of the CDR3 is 14 residues. Germline CDR1 is SGHDT and CDR2 is YYEEEE. V dropped 2 bases and J dropped 3 bases, with 11 bases sitting between them. For the CDR3, the DNA is TGTGCCAGCAGCTTTAACAGGGCCGACTATGGCTACACCTTC. Residues: CASSFNRADYGYTF.

The chain has TRBV27 and TRBJ1-4; D is perhaps TRBD1 (5 bases). V shed 4 bases and J shed 12 bases, with 12 bases lying between them. The CDR3 totals 12 residues. Per the germline V gene, CDR1 is MNHEY and CDR2 is SMNVEV (reference sequence). The CDR3 sequence: CASSYHAGELFF. In DNA, the CDR3 is TGTGCCAGCAGTTATCACGCGGGGGAACTGTTTTTT.